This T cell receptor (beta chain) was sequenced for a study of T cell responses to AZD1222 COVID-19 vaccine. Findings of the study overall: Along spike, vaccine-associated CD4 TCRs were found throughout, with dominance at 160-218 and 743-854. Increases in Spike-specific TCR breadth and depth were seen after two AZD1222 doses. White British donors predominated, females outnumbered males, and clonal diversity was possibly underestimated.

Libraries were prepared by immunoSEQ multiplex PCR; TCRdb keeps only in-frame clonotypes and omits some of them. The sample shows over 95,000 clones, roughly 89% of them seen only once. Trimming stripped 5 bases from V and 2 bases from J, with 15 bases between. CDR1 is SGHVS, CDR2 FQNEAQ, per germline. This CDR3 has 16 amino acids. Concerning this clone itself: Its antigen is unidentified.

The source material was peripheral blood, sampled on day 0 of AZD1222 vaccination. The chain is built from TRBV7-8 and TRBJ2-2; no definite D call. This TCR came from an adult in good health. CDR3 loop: CASSTRLGPNTGELFF. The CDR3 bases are TGTGCCAGCAGCACGCGGCTAGGGCCTAACACCGGGGAGCTGTTTTTT.